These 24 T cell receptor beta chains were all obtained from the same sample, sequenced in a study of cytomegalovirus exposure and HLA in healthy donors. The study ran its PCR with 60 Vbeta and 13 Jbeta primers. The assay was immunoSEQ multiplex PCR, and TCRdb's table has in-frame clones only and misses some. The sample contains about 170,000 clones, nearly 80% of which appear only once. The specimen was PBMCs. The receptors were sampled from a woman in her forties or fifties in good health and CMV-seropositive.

The CDR3 loop reads CASSYSRGLGGYTF. CDR3 in DNA: TGTGCCAGCAGTTACTCCAGGGGGCTCGGTGGCTACACCTTC. The chain is built from TRBV6-5 and TRBJ1-2, with 8 positions matching TRBD1. Unmatched junction bases numbered 4, after V lost 0 bases and J lost 7 bases. The germline V gene has CDR1 MNHEY and CDR2 SVGAGI. This CDR3 spans 14 amino acids.

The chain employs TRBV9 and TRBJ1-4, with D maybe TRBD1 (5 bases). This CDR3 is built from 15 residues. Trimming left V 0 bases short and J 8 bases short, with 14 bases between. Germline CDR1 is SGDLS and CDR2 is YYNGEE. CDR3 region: CASSVAGGKLEKLFF. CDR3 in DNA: TGTGCCAGCAGCGTAGCCGGGGGAAAATTGGAAAAACTGTTTTTT.

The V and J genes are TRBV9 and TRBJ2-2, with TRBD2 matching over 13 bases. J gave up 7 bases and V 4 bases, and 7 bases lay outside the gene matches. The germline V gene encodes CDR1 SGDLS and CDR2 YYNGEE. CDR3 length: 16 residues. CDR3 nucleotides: TGTGCCAGCAGCTCACTAGCGGGGGGGCCCATCGGGGAGCTGTTTTTT. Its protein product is CASSSLAGGPIGELFF. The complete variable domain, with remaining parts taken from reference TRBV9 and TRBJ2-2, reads DSGVTQTPKHLITATGQRVTLRCSPRSGDLSVYWYQQSLDQGLQFLIQYYNGEERAKGNILERFSAQQFPDLHSELNLSSLELGDSALYFCASSSLAGGPIGELFFGEGSRLTVL.

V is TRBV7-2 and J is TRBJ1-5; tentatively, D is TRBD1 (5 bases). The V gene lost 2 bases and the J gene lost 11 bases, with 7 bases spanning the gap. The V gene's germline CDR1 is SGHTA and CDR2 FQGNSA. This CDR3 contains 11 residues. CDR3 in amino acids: CASSLQGSQHF. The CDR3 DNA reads TGTGCCAGCAGCTTACAGGGTTCCCAGCATTTT.

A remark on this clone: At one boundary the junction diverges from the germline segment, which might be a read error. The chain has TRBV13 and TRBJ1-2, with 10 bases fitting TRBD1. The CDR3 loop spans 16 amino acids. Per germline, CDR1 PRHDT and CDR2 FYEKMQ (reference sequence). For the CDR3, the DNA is TGTGCCAGCAGCCTAGGGCCGGGACAGGGGACGTATGGCTACACCTTC. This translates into CASSLGPGQGTYGYTF.

CDR3 protein: CASSRDQYNEQFF. CDR3 coding DNA: TGTGCCAGCAGCCGAGACCAATACAATGAGCAGTTCTTC. The gene calls are TRBV4-2 and TRBJ2-1; D is unclear. The CDR3 contains 13 residues. V was shortened by 4 bases and J by 4 bases, with 8 bases between the two germline ends. CDR1 LGHNA and CDR2 YNFKEQ come from the germline V gene.

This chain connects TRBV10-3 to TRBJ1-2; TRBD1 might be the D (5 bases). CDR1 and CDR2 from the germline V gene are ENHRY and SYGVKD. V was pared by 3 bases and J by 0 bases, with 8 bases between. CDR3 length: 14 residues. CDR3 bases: TGTGCCATCAGTGATGGGGCTTCTAACTATGGCTACACCTTC. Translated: CAISDGASNYGYTF.

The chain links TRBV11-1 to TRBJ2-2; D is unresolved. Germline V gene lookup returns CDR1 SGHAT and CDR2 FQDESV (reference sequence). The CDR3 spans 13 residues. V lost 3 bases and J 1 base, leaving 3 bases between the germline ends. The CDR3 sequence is CASSFLNTGELFF. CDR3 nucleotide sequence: TGTGCCAGCAGCTTCTTGAACACCGGGGAGCTGTTTTTT.

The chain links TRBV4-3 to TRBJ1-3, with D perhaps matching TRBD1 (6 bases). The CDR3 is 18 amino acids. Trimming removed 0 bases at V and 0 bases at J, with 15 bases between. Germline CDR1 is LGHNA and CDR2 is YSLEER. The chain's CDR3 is CASSQEPDRSFSGNTIYF. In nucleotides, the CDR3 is TGCGCCAGCAGCCAAGAACCCGACAGGTCCTTCTCTGGAAACACCATATATTTT.

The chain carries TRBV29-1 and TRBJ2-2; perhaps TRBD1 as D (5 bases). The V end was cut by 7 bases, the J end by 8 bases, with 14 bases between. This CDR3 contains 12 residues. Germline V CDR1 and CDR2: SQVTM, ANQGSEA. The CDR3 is CSAELGVGELFF. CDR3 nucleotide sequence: TGCAGCGCGGAGCTAGGGGTTGGGGAGCTGTTTTTT.

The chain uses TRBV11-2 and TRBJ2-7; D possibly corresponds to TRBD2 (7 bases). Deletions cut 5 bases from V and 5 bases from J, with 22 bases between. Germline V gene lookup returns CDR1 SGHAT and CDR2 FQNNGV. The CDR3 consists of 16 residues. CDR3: CASSPSWGGRVHEQYF. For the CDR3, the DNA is TGTGCCAGCAGCCCCTCATGGGGGGGGCGCGTCCACGAGCAGTACTTC.

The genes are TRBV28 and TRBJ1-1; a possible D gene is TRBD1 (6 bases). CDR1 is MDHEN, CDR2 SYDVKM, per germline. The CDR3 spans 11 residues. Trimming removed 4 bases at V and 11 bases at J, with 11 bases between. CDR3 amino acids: CASSYQGSAFF. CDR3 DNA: TGTGCCAGCAGTTATCAGGGGAGTGCTTTCTTT.

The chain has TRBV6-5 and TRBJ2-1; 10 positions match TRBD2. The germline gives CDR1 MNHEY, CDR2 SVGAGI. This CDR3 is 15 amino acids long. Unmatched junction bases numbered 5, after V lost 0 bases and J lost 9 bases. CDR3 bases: TGTGCCAGCAGTTACTCTCTAGCGGGAGCCAGTGAGCAGTTCTTC. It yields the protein CASSYSLAGASEQFF.

CDR3 bases: TGTGCCAGCAGCCAGGCCAGGACCGGGACTTGGTTGTTCTTC. Its protein product is CASSQARTGTWLFF. This chain connects TRBV4-2 to TRBJ2-1; TRBD2 might be the D (6 bases). The CDR3 consists of 14 residues. Looked up from germline, CDR1 is LGHNA and CDR2 is YNFKEQ. V was shortened by 3 bases and J by 15 bases, with 21 bases between the two germline ends.

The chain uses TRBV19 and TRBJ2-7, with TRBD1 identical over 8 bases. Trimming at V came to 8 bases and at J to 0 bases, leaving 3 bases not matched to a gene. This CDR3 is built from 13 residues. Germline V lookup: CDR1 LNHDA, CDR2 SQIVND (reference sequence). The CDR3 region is CASGQGHSYEQYF. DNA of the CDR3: TGTGCCAGTGGACAGGGCCACTCCTACGAGCAGTACTTC.

For the CDR3, the DNA is TGTGCCAGCAGTGTGGGGGCTAGCGGGGGCACCTACGAGCAGTACTTC. Protein sequence: CASSVGASGGTYEQYF. The chain is built from TRBV2 and TRBJ2-7; 10 bases are shared with TRBD2. The CDR3 is made up of 16 amino acids. Trimming removed 4 bases from V and 2 bases from J; junction bases left unmatched: 8. The germline CDR1 and CDR2 sequences are SNHLY and FYNNEI. The variable domain in full, completed from reference TRBV2 and TRBJ2-7, reads EPEVTQTPSHQVTQMGQEVILRCVPISNHLYFYWYRQILGQKVEFLVSFYNNEISEKSEIFDDQFSVERPDGSNFTLKIRSTKLEDSAMYFCASSVGASGGTYEQYFGPGTRLTVT.

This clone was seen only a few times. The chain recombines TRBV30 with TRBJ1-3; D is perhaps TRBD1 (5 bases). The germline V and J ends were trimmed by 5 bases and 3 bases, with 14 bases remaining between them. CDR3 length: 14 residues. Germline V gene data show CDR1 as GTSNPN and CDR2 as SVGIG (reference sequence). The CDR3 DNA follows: TGTGCCTGGGGGGCCGGGGGAAGTGGAAACACCATATATTTT. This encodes CAWGAGGSGNTIYF.

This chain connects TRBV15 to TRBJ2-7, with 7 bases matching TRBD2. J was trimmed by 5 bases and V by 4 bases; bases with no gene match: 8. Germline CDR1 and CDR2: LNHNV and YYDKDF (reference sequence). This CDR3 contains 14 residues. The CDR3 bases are TGTGCCACCAGCATAGGCGGGGGATTCGACGAGCAGTACTTC. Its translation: CATSIGGGFDEQYF.

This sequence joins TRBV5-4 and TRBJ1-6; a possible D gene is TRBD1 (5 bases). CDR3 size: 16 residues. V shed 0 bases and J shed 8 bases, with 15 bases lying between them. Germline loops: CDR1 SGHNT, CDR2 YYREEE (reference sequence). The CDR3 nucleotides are TGTGCCAGCAGCTTGGGGGCAGGGCCGGGGGATTCACCCCTCCACTTT. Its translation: CASSLGAGPGDSPLHF.

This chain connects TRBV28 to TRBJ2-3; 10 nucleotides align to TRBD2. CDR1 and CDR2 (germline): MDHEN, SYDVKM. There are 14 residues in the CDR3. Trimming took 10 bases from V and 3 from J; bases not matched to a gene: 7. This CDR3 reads CATDGLAATDTQYF. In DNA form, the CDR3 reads TGTGCCACCGATGGACTAGCGGCTACAGATACGCAGTATTTT.

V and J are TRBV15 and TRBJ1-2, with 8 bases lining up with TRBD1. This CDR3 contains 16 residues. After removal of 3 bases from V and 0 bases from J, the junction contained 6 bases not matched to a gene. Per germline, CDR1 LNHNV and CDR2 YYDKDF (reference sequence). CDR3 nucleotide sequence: TGTGCCACCAGCAGTGGCAGGGGGCCAACTAACTATGGCTACACCTTC. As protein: CATSSGRGPTNYGYTF.

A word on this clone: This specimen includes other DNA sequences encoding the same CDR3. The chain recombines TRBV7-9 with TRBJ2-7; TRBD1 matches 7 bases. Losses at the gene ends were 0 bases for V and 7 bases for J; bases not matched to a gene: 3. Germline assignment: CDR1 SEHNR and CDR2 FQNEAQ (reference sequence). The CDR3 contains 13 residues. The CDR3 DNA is TGTGCCAGCAGCTTAGCAGGGGGCGGAGAGCAGTACTTC. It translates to CASSLAGGGEQYF.

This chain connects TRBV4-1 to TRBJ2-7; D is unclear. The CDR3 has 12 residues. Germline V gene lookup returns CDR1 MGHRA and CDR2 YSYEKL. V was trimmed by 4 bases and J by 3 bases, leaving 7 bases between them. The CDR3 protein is CASSRSGYEQYF. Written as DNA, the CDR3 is TGCGCCAGCAGCCGATCAGGCTACGAGCAGTACTTC.

The CDR3 here is CATSRDRPGHTDTQYF. The CDR3 bases are TGTGCCACCAGCAGAGATCGCCCAGGGCACACAGATACGCAGTATTTT. The chain employs TRBV15 and TRBJ2-3; D might be TRBD1 (5 bases). Deletions cut 0 bases from V and 2 bases from J, with 12 bases between. Germline CDR1 is LNHNV and CDR2 is YYDKDF (reference sequence). The CDR3 sequence is 16 residues long.